The entry that follows covers one TCR beta chain sequence. Sequenced by immunoSEQ multiplex PCR; TCRdb stores in-frame clones only, minus some. Seen here are 250,000 to 350,000 clones, around 90% observed once, and the top ten hold 8% to 9%. CDR3 length: 13 residues. Germline CDR1 is SGHRS and CDR2 is YFSETQ. V was pared by 1 base and J by 1 base, with 5 bases between. The sample originates from a study of blood T cell repertoires in COVID-19. The clonotype comes from a woman under 30 who had recovered from COVID-19. The chain uses TRBV5-1 and TRBJ1-1; D is unresolved. The sequencing sample was made of PBMCs or T cells enriched from blood (not recorded which). The CDR3 sequence: CASSLTSNTEAFF. In nucleotides, the CDR3 is TGCGCCAGCAGCTTGACATCGAACACTGAAGCTTTCTTT.